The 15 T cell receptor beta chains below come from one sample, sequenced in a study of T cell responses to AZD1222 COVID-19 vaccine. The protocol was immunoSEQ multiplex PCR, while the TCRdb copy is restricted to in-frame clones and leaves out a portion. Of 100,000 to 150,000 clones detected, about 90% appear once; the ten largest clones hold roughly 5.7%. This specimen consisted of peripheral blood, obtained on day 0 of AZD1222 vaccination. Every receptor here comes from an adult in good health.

The CDR3 nucleotides are TGTGCCAGCAGCTTATCCCCACAGCCCCATGGCTACACCTTC. It yields the protein CASSLSPQPHGYTF. The rearrangement joins TRBV7-2 to TRBJ1-2, with D uncertain. This CDR3 contains 14 residues. Trimming removed 2 bases at V and 6 bases at J, with 13 bases between. Germline CDR1 and CDR2: SGHTA and FQGNSA.

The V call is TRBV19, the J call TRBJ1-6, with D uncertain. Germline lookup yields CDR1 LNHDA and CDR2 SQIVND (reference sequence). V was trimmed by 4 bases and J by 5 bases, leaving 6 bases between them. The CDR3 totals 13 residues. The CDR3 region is CASSNSNNSPLHF. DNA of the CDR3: TGTGCCAGTAGTAACAGTAATAATTCACCCCTCCACTTT.

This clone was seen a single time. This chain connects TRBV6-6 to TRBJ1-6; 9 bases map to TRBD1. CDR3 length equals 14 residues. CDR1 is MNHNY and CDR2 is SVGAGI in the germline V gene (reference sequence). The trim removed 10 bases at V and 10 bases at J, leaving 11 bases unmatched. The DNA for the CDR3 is TGTGCCACTTTACAGGGGGCGAAAGGGTCACCCCTCCACTTT. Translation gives CATLQGAKGSPLHF.

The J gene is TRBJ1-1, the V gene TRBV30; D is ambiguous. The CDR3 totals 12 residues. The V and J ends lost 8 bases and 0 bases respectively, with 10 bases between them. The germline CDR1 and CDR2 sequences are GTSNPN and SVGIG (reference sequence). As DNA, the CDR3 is TGTGCCGGCGCCGGGATGAACACTGAAGCTTTCTTT. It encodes CAGAGMNTEAFF.

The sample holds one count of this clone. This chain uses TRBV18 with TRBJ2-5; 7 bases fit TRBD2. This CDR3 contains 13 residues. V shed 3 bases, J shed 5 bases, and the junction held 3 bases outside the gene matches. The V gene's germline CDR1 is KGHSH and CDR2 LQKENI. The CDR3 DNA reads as TGTGCCAGCTCACCGACCGGGGGGGAGACCCAGTACTTC. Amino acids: CASSPTGGETQYF.

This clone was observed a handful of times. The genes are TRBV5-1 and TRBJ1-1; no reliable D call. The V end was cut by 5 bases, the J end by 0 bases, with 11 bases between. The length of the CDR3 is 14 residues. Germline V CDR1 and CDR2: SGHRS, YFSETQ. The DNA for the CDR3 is TGCGCCAGCAGAGAGGAAGCCCTGAACACTGAAGCTTTCTTT. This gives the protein CASREEALNTEAFF. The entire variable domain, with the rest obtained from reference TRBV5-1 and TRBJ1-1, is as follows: KAGVTQTPRYLIKTRGQQVTLSCSPISGHRSVSWYQQTPGQGLQFLFEYFSETQRNKGNFPGRFSGRQFSNSRSEMNVSTLELGDSALYLCASREEALNTEAFFGQGTRLTVV.

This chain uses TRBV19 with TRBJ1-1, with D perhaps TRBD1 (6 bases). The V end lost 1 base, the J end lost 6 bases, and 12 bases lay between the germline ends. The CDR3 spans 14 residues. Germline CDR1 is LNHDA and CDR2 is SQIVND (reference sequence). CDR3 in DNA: TGTGCCAGTAGTATAGGGACAGCGAGCGCTGAAGCTTTCTTT. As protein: CASSIGTASAEAFF.

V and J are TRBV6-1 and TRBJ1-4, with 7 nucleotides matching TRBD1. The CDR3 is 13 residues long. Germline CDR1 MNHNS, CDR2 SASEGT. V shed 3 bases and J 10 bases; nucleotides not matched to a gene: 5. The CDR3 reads CASSEETGRKLFF. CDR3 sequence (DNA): TGTGCCAGCAGTGAGGAGACAGGGAGAAAACTGTTTTTT.

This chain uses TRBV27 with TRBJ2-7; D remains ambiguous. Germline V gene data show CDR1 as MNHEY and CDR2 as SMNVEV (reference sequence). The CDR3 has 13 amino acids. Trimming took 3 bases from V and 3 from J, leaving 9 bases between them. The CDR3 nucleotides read TGTGCCAGCAGTTTCAACGGAGACTACGAGCAGTACTTC. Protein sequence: CASSFNGDYEQYF.

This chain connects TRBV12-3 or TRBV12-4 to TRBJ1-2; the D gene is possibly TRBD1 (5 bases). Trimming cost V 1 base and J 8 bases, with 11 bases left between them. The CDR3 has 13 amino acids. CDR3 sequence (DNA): TGTGCCAGCAGTTTAGGGATGAAGGGGGGCTACACCTTC. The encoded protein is CASSLGMKGGYTF.

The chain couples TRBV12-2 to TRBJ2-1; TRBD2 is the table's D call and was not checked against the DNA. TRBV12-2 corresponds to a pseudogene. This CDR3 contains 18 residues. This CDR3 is CASRLEGPGGEENNEQFF. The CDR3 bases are TGTGCAAGTCGCTTAGAGGGCCCTGGAGGGGAGGAAAACAATGAGCAGTTCTTC.

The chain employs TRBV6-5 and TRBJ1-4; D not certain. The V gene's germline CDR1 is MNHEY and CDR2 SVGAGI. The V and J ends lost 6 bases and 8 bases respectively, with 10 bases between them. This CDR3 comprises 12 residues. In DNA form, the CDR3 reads TGTGCCAGCAGAGGAGGGCAAGAAAAACTGTTTTTT. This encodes CASRGGQEKLFF.

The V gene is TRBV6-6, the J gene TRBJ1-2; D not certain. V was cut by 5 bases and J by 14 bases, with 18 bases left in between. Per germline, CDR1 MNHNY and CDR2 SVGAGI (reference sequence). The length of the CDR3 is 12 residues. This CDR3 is CASSNYIQSGTF. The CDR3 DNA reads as TGTGCCAGCAGTAACTATATCCAGAGCGGGACCTTC.

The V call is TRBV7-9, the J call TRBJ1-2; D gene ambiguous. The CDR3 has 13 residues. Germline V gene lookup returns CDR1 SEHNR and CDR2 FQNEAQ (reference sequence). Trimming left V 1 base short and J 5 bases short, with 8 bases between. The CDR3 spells CASSLGGLYGYTF. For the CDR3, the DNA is TGTGCCAGCAGCTTAGGTGGACTTTATGGCTACACCTTC. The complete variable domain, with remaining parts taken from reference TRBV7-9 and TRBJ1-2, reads DTGVSQNPRHKITKRGQNVTFRCDPISEHNRLYWYRQTLGQGPEFLTYFQNEAQLEKSRLLSDRFSAERPKGSFSTLEIQRTEQGDSAMYLCASSLGGLYGYTFGSGTRLTVV.

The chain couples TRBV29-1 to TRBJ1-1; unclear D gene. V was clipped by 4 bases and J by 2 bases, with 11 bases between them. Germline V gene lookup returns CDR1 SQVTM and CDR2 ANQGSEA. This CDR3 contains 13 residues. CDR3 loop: CSVVAGGNTEAFF. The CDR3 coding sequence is TGCAGCGTTGTCGCGGGAGGTAACACTGAAGCTTTCTTT.